This entry lists 10 T cell receptor beta chains sequenced from one sample in a study of blood T cell repertoires in COVID-19. Some clones are missing from TCRdb's copy, which holds only in-frame ones; the method was immunoSEQ multiplex PCR. The data show around 170,000 clones, around 80% seen once. Material for sequencing was PBMCs or T cells enriched from blood (not recorded which). The receptors were gathered from a man aged 50-59 years who had recovered from COVID-19.

The rearrangement uses TRBV30 and TRBJ1-6; D is uncertain. The V end was cut by 0 bases, the J end by 10 bases, with 13 bases between. Germline CDR1 is GTSNPN and CDR2 is SVGIG (reference sequence). This CDR3 has 14 residues. The CDR3 DNA is TGTGCCTGGAGTGTAGAGGGAAGAAGATCACCCCTCCACTTT. Protein sequence: CAWSVEGRRSPLHF.

This chain connects TRBV5-4 to TRBJ1-5; TRBD1 is a possible D gene (6 bases). This CDR3 is 14 amino acids long. Deletions cut 4 bases from V and 3 bases from J, with 11 bases between. The germline V gene has CDR1 SGHNT and CDR2 YYREEE (reference sequence). The CDR3 bases are TGTGCCAGCAGCGCAGACAGGATCAATCAGCCCCAGCATTTT. Its translation: CASSADRINQPQHF.

V and J are TRBV5-5 and TRBJ2-7; TRBD2 matches 9 bases. With V trimmed by 4 bases and J by 0 bases, 5 bases remained unmatched. The CDR3 length is 15 residues. Germline V CDR1 and CDR2: SGHKS, YYEKEE (reference sequence). CDR3 nucleotides: TGTGCCAGCAGCGTTAGCGGGGGTTCCTCCTACGAGCAGTACTTC. It is translated as CASSVSGGSSYEQYF.

This clone was observed a handful of times. The V gene is TRBV6-1, the J gene TRBJ2-7, with a possible D match to TRBD1 (6 bases). V was trimmed by 0 bases and J by 3 bases, leaving 15 bases between them. The CDR3 loop spans 16 amino acids. Germline assignment: CDR1 MNHNS and CDR2 SASEGT. This CDR3 reads CASSEALQDSGYEQYF. For the CDR3, the DNA is TGTGCCAGCAGTGAAGCGCTCCAGGACAGTGGCTACGAGCAGTACTTC.

V usage is TRBV7-3 and J usage is TRBJ2-1; the match to TRBD1 covers 7 bases. This CDR3 has 15 amino acids. The junction had 9 bases not matched to a gene; V was cut back by 5 bases and J by 5 bases. Germline V lookup: CDR1 SGHTA, CDR2 FQGTGA. CDR3 bases: TGTGCCAGCAGCCTGCGACAGGGTAGGAACAATGAGCAGTTCTTC. Encoded protein: CASSLRQGRNNEQFF.

V gene TRBV5-1 combines with J gene TRBJ1-3; D unclear. V lost 0 bases and J lost 8, with 6 bases in between. Germline loops: CDR1 SGHRS, CDR2 YFSETQ. The length of the CDR3 is 12 residues. In nucleotides, the CDR3 is TGCGCCAGCAGCTTGGGGTCGGACACCATATATTTT. Its translation is CASSLGSDTIYF. Supplemented by reference TRBV5-1 and TRBJ1-3, the full variable domain reads KAGVTQTPRYLIKTRGQQVTLSCSPISGHRSVSWYQQTPGQGLQFLFEYFSETQRNKGNFPGRFSGRQFSNSRSEMNVSTLELGDSALYLCASSLGSDTIYFGEGSWLTVV.

The rearrangement joins TRBV5-1 to TRBJ1-1; D call uncertain. The V gene's germline CDR1 is SGHRS and CDR2 YFSETQ. The CDR3 covers 15 residues. V dropped 0 bases and J dropped 4 bases, with 13 bases sitting between them. CDR3 protein: CASSLGNTGVTEAFF. The CDR3 bases are TGCGCCAGCAGCTTGGGTAACACCGGGGTCACTGAAGCTTTCTTT.

The chain carries TRBV6-2 or TRBV6-3 and TRBJ1-1; D is unresolved. The CDR3 covers 11 residues. Per germline, CDR1 MNHEY and CDR2 SVGEGT. Deletions cut 4 bases from V and 7 bases from J, with 7 bases between. DNA of the CDR3: TGTGCCAGCAGTTCCCGGGTTGAAGCTTTCTTT. Amino acid sequence: CASSSRVEAFF.

This clone was counted a few times. The chain joins TRBV30 to TRBJ1-5; D is perhaps TRBD1 (6 bases). V lost 3 bases, J lost 6 bases, and 24 bases lay in between. The germline V gene has CDR1 GTSNPN and CDR2 SVGIG (reference sequence). The CDR3 is 17 amino acids. CDR3 loop: CAWRDETADSPPQPQHF. The CDR3 bases are TGTGCCTGGAGGGACGAGACTGCGGACAGTCCGCCTCAGCCCCAGCATTTT. Supplemented by reference TRBV30 and TRBJ1-5, the full variable domain reads SQTIHQWPATLVQPVGSPLSLECTVEGTSNPNLYWYRQAAGRGLQLLFYSVGIGQISSEVPQNLSASRPQDRQFILSSKKLLLSDSGFYLCAWRDETADSPPQPQHFGDGTRLSIL.

This clone was seen only a few times. J is TRBJ1-2 and V is TRBV6-4, with 11 bases identical to TRBD1. This CDR3 is 16 amino acids long. V was pared by 3 bases and J by 8 bases, with 11 bases of the junction left unmatched. Germline CDR1 reads MRHNA; CDR2 reads SNTAGT. CDR3 DNA: TGTGCCAGCAGTGAAACCCCAGGACAGGGGGCGGAAGGCTACACCTTC. It specifies CASSETPGQGAEGYTF.